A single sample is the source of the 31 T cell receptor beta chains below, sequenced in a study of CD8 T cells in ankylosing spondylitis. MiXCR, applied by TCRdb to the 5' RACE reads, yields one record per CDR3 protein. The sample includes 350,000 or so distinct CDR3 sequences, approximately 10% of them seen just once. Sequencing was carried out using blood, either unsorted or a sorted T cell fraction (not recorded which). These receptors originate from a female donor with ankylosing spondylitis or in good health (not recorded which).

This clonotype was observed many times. The CDR3 bases are TGTGCCAGTAGTATAGCTCGGGGAGTTGGGGATGAGCAGTTCTTC. Translation gives CASSIARGVGDEQFF. The rearrangement uses TRBV19 and TRBJ2-1; the D gene is possibly TRBD2 (5 bases). Trimming stripped 1 base from V and 8 bases from J, with 15 bases between. Germline CDR1 LNHDA, CDR2 SQIVND (reference sequence). This CDR3 spans 15 amino acids. The entire variable domain, with the rest obtained from reference TRBV19 and TRBJ2-1, is as follows: DGGITQSPKYLFRKEGQNVTLSCEQNLNHDAMYWYRQDPGQGLRLIYYSQIVNDFQKGDIAEGYSVSREKKESFPLTVTSAQKNPTAFYLCASSIARGVGDEQFFGPGTRLTVL.

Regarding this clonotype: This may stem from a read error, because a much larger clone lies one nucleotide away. The CDR3 here is CSARDDYGDTF. In DNA, the CDR3 is TGCAGCGCGAGAGATGACTATGGCGACACCTTC. V gene TRBV29-1 combines with J gene TRBJ1-2; D is uncertain. Germline lookup yields CDR1 SQVTM and CDR2 ANQGSEA. The CDR3 has 11 residues.

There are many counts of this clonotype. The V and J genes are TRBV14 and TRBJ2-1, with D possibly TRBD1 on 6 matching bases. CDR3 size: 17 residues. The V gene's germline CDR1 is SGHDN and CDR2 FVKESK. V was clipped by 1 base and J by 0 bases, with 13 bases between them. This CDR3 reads CASSQVRGSNSYNEQFF. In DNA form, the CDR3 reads TGTGCCAGCAGCCAAGTGAGGGGGAGTAACTCCTACAATGAGCAGTTCTTC.

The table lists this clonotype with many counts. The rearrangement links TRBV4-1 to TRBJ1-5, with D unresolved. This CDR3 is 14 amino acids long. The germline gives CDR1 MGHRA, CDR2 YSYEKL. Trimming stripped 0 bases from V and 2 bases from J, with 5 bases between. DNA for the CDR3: TGCGCCAGCAGCCAAGACATAGGCAATCAGCCCCAGCATTTT. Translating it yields CASSQDIGNQPQHF.

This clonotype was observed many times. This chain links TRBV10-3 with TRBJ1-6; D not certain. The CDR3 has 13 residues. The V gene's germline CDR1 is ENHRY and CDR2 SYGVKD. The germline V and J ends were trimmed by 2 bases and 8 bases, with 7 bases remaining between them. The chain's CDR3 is CAISEPGDSPLHF. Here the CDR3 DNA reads TGTGCCATCAGTGAGCCGGGAGATTCACCCCTCCACTTT.

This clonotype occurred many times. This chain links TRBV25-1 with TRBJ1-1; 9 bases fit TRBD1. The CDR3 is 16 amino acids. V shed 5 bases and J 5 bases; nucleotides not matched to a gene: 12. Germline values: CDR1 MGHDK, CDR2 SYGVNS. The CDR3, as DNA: TGTGCCAGCAGTCCTCATCTCGGGACAGGGTTTACTGAAGCTTTCTTT. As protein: CASSPHLGTGFTEAFF.

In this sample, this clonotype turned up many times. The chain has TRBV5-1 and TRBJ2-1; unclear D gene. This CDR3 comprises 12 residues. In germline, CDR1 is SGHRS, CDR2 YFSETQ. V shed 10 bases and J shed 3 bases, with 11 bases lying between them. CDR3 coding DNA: TGCGCCCCACCACCTTGCTACAATGAGCAGTTCTTC. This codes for CAPPPCYNEQFF.

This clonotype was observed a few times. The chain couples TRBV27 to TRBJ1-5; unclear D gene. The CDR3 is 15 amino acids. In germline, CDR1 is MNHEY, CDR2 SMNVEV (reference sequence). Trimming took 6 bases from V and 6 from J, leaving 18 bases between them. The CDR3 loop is CASSLGRNVGQPQHF. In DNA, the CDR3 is TGTGCCAGCAGCCTAGGACGTAATGTCGGTCAGCCCCAGCATTTT.

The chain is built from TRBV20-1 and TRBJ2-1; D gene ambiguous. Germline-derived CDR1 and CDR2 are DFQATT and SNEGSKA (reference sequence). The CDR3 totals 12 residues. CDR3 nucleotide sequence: TGCCCCGTGGGGTCCTCCTACAATGAGCAGTTCTTC. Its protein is CPVGSSYNEQFF.

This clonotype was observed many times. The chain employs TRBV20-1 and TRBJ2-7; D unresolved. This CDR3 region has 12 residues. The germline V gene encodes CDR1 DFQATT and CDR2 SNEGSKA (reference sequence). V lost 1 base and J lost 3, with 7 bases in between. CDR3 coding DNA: TGCAGTGCTAGAGGGCGTAGCTACGAGCAGTACTTC. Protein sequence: CSARGRSYEQYF.

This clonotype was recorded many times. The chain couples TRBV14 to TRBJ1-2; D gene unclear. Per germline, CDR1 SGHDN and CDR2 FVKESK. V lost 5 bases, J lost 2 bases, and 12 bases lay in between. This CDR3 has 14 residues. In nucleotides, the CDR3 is TGTGCCAGCAGCGACATCATGGGAAACTATGGCTACACCTTC. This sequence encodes CASSDIMGNYGYTF.

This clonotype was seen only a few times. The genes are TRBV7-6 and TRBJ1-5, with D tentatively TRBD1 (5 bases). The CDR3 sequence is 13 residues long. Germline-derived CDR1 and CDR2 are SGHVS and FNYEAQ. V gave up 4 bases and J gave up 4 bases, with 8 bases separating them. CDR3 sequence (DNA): TGTGCCAGCAGCTCGACAGAAAATCAGCCCCAGCATTTT. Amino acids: CASSSTENQPQHF.

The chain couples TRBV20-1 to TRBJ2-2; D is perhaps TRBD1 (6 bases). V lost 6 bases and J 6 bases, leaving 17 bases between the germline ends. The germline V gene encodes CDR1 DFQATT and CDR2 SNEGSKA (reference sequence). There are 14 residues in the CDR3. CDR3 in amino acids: CSADLDSVSGELFF. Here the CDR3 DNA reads TGCAGTGCCGACCTGGACAGCGTCTCCGGGGAGCTGTTTTTT.

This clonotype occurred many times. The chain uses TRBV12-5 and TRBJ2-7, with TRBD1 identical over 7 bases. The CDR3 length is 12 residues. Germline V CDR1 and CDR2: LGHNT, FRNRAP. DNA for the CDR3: TGTGCCACGACAGGGCCCTCCGTCGAGCAGTACTTC. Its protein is CATTGPSVEQYF.

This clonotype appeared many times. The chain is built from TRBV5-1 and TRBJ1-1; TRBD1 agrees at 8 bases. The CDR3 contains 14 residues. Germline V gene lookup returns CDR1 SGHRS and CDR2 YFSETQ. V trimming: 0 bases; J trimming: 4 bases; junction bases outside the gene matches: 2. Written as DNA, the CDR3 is TGCGCCAGCAGCTTGGACAGGGGGTCCACTGAAGCTTTCTTT. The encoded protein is CASSLDRGSTEAFF.

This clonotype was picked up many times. The CDR3 nucleotides read TGTGCCAGCAGTTTGCGGACTCCCCTTTACAATGAGCAGTTCTTC. The encoded protein is CASSLRTPLYNEQFF. This chain connects TRBV12-3 or TRBV12-4 to TRBJ2-1, with a tentative D call TRBD2 (5 bases). V lost 3 bases, J lost 4 bases, and 13 bases lay in between. CDR3 length: 15 residues.

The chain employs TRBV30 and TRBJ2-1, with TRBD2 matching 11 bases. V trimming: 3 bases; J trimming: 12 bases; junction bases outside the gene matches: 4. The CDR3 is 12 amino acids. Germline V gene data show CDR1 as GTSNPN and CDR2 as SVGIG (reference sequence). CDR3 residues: CAWRDLAGGQFF. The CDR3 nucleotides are TGTGCCTGGAGAGATCTAGCGGGGGGGCAGTTCTTC.

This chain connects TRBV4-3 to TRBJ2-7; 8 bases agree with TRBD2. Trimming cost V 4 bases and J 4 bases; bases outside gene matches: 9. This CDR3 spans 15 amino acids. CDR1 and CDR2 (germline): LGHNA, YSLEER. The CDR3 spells CASSPEATSVYEQYF. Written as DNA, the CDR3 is TGCGCCAGCAGCCCTGAAGCGACTAGCGTTTACGAGCAGTACTTC.

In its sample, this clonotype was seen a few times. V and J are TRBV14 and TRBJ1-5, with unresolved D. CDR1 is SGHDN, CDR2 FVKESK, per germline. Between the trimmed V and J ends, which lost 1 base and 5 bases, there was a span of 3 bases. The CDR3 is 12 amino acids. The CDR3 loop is CASSQGHQPQHF. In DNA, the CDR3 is TGTGCCAGCAGCCAAGGGCATCAGCCCCAGCATTTT.

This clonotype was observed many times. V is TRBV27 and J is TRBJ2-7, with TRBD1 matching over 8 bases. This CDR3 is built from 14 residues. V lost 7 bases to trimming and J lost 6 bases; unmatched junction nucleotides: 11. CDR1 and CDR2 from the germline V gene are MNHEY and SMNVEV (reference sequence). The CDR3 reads CASKRQGPSSEQYF. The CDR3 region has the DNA TGTGCCAGCAAACGACAGGGGCCCAGCTCCGAGCAGTACTTC.

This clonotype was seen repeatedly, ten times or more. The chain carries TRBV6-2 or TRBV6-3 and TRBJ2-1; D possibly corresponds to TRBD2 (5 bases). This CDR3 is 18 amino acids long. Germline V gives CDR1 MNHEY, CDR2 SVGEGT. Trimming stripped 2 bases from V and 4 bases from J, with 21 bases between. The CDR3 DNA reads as TGTGCCAGCAGTTACCTCCGGGGTGGCGACCTCTATTACAATGAGCAGTTCTTC. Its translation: CASSYLRGGDLYYNEQFF.

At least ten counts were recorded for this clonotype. The DNA for the CDR3 is TGTGCCAGCAGCCGGAGGACAGAGACCCAGTACTTC. Translation: CASSRRTETQYF. The V gene is TRBV7-2, the J gene TRBJ2-5, with D possibly TRBD2 on 5 matching bases. The germline V gene encodes CDR1 SGHTA and CDR2 FQGNSA. Trimming removed 5 bases at V and 4 bases at J, with 8 bases between. CDR3 length: 12 residues. The whole variable domain, filled in from reference TRBV7-2 and TRBJ2-5, reads GAGVSQSPSNKVTEKGKDVELRCDPISGHTALYWYRQSLGQGLEFLIYFQGNSAPDKSGLPSDRFSAERTGGSVSTLTIQRTQQEDSAVYLCASSRRTETQYFGPGTRLLVL.

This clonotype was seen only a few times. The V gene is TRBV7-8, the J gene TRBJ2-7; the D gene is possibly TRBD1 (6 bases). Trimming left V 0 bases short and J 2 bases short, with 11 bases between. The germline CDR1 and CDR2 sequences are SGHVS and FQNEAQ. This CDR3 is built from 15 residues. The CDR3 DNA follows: TGTGCCAGCAGCTTAGCGGGGGCTCTCCCCTACGAGCAGTACTTC. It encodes CASSLAGALPYEQYF.

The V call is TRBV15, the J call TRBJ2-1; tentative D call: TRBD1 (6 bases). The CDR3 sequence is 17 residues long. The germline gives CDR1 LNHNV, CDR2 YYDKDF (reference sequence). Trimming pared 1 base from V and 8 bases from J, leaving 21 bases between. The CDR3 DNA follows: TGTGCCACCAGCAGAGTTGGCACAGGGATCGGCTATTATGAGCAGTTCTTC. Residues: CATSRVGTGIGYYEQFF.

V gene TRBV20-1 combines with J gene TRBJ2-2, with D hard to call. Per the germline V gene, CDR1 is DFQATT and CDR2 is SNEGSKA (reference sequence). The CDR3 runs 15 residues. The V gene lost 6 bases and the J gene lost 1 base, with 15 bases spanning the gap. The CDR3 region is CSARIVGGNTGELFF. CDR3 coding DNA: TGCAGTGCCCGAATAGTCGGCGGGAACACCGGGGAGCTGTTTTTT.

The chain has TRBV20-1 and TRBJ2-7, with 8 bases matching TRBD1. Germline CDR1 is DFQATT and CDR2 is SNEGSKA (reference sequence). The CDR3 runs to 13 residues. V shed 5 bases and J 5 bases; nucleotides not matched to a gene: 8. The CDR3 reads CSAPNRGSHEQYF. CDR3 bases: TGCAGTGCTCCCAACAGGGGGTCCCACGAGCAGTACTTC.

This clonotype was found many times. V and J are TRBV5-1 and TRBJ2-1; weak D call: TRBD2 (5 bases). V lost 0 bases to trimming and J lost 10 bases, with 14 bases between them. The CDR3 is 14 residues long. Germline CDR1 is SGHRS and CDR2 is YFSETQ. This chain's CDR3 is CASSLASLQLEQFF. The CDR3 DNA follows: TGCGCCAGCAGCTTGGCTAGCCTACAATTGGAGCAGTTCTTC.

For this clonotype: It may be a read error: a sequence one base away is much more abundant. CDR3 region: CASSLGVQGVGDTLYF. The CDR3, as DNA: TGCGCCAGCAGCTTGGGAGTACAGGGAGTAGGAGATACGCTGTATTTT. The V and J genes are TRBV5-1 and TRBJ2-3, with D perhaps matching TRBD1 (6 bases). Germline lookup yields CDR1 SGHRS and CDR2 YFSETQ. The CDR3 runs 16 residues.

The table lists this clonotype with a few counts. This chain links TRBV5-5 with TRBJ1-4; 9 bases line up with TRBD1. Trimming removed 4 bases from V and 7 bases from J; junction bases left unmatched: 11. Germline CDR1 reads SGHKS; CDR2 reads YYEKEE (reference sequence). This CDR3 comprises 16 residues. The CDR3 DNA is TGTGCCAGCAGCCAGCACCCCGGGACAGGGACTGAAAAACTGTTTTTT. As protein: CASSQHPGTGTEKLFF.

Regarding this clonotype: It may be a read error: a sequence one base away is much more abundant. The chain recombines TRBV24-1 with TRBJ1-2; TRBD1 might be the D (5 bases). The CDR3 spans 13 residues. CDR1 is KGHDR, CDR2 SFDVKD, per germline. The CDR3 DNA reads TGTGCCACCAGCGAGGGACGGGTCTATGGCTTCACCTTC. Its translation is CATSEGRVYGFTF.

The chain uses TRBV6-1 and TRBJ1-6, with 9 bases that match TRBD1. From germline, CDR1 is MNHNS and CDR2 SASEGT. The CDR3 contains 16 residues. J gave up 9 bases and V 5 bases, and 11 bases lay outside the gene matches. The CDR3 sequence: CASSMRPGQGTSPLHF. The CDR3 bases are TGTGCCAGCAGTATGAGACCGGGACAGGGAACTTCACCCCTCCACTTT.